The clone carrying this T cell receptor (beta chain) showed up just once. The antigen remains undetermined. The data stem from a study of T cell repertoires in cytomegalovirus infection. Study details: Public TCR beta signatures were indicative of both CMV infection and a matching HLA type.

TCRdb re-called the reads with MiXCR, one entry per CDR3 protein. The sample lists 40,000 to 55,000 distinct CDR3 sequences, about a fifth occurring once. Deletions cut 2 bases from V and 4 bases from J, with 8 bases between. CDR1 is MNHGY, CDR2 SAAAGT, per germline. There are 14 residues in the CDR3. The sequencing used CD8+ T cells from cultured PBMCs, collected from culture after CMV antigen stimulation. This TCR came from a human donor in good health (CMV status not recorded). Some clones in this sample may be carry-over from other donors' samples. The rearrangement links TRBV6-8 to TRBJ2-2; D call uncertain. The CDR3 DNA is TGTGCCAGCAGTTACACTGGCAGCACCGGGGAGCTGTTTTTT. Protein sequence: CASSYTGSTGELFF.